This TCR beta chain came from a study of cytomegalovirus exposure and HLA in healthy donors. CDR3 length: 16 amino acids. J gave up 5 bases and V 2 bases, and 11 bases lay outside the gene matches. Germline CDR1 KGHSH, CDR2 LQKENI. Unrecorded immune exposures were likely, despite nominal health at sampling. A multiplex PCR was run with 60 Vbeta primers and 13 Jbeta primers. The table came from immunoSEQ multiplex PCR; TCRdb's copy has only in-frame clones and leaves some out. The data show about 160,000 clones, about four fifths seen once. This clonotype was sampled from a man aged 25 to 40 in good health and CMV-seronegative. The V call is TRBV18, the J call TRBJ2-7, with 8 bases fitting TRBD2. Input material: PBMCs. The CDR3 region has the DNA TGTGCCAGCTCACCAACCGGTAGCGGGATCCCCCACGAGCAGTACTTC. Its translation is CASSPTGSGIPHEQYF. Variable domain in full (rest from reference TRBV18 and TRBJ2-7): NAGVMQNPRHLVRRRGQEARLRCSPMKGHSHVYWYRQLPEEGLKFMVYLQKENIIDESGMPKERFSAEFPKEGPSILRIQQVVRGDSAAYFCASSPTGSGIPHEQYFGPGTRLTVT.